Given below is one TCR beta chain in context. What it recognizes is unknown. This sample is drawn from a study of T-cell memory formation after mild COVID-19. MiXCR, run by TCRdb on the 5' RACE reads, gives a single entry per CDR3 protein. The sample holds roughly 400,000 distinct CDR3 sequences, 20% to 25% seen once. CDR3 length: 19 amino acids. CDR1 is DFQATT and CDR2 is SNEGSKA in the germline V gene (reference sequence). Trimming stripped 1 base from V and 1 base from J, with 24 bases between. Points from the study as a whole: Clones contracting across day 15 to 85 had a balanced CD4/CD8 profile; later expanding clones leaned CD4+. Most CD4+ clones that shrank were in CM and EM, while CD8+ ones turned up in EMRA.

The chain carries TRBV20-1 and TRBJ2-3; D possibly corresponds to TRBD2 (7 bases). The sequence derives from an adult woman who had mild COVID-19 (a few samples of this study predate the infection). Cell type and time point are not known. The sequencing input was PBMCs or a T cell subset sorted from them (not recorded which). CDR3 sequence (DNA): TGCAGTGCTAGAGGGGGATACGGGGGGCGCAGGTATGGCACAGATACGCAGTATTTT. Amino acid sequence: CSARGGYGGRRYGTDTQYF.